The present T cell receptor beta chain was sequenced within a study of Ad26.COV2.S vaccination and SARS-CoV-2 variants. J gave up 9 bases and V 4 bases, and 11 bases lay outside the gene matches. This CDR3 contains 15 residues. Germline-derived CDR1 and CDR2 are LNHDA and SQIVND (reference sequence). Documented treatment: 15 to 20 received Ad26.COV2.S at low or high dose, single or two shots; about 5 received placebo; per-sample allocation not given. Sample collection was performed on day 63 after the first vaccine or placebo injection. This table comes from immunoSEQ multiplex PCR, and its TCRdb copy is limited to in-frame clones, with some not included. The table records hundreds of thousands of clones, roughly 89% of them present only once.

Material: peripheral blood, obtained in a trial of Ad26.COV2.S vaccine versus placebo. The gene calls are TRBV19 and TRBJ1-5; 8 bases match TRBD1. The receptor comes from a person aged 18-60 years who received the Ad26.COV2.S COVID-19 vaccine or a placebo. The CDR3 protein is CASSKGQGARGPQHF. CDR3 DNA sequence: TGTGCCAGTAGTAAAGGCCAGGGGGCGCGGGGGCCCCAGCATTTT.